This passage covers 10 T cell receptor beta chains from one sample sequenced in a study of blood T cell repertoires in COVID-19. Assay used: immunoSEQ multiplex PCR; TCRdb lists only in-frame clones, some missing. The sample records approximately 190,000 clones, approximately 81% being singletons. Sequenced: peripheral blood. Source of these receptors: a human donor in a cohort sampled during active COVID-19.

V usage is TRBV1 and J usage is TRBJ1-4; TRBD1 reflects the table's D call only, with no check against the DNA. TRBV1 is annotated as a pseudogene. The CDR3 is 18 amino acids. In nucleotides, the CDR3 is TGCACCAGCAGCCAAGACAGGGGGCGCCTTTGGTTGGATGAAAAACTGTTTTTT. As protein: CTSSQDRGRLWLDEKLFF.

The chain employs TRBV9 and TRBJ2-5, with 9 bases matching TRBD1. V lost 4 bases and J lost 6; bases outside the gene matches: 7. The CDR3 contains 14 residues. Germline values: CDR1 SGDLS, CDR2 YYNGEE. CDR3 residues: CASSRRDREKTQYF. The CDR3 nucleotides read TGTGCCAGCAGCAGACGGGACAGGGAAAAGACCCAGTACTTC.

V gene TRBV25-1 combines with J gene TRBJ1-6; TRBD1 matches 7 bases. V shed 4 bases, J shed 9 bases, and the junction held 9 bases outside the gene matches. The CDR3 extends over 15 amino acids. Germline assignment: CDR1 MGHDK and CDR2 SYGVNS. The CDR3 bases are TGTGCCAGCAGTGGGGACCACAGGGGAGTTTCACCCCTCCACTTT. This sequence encodes CASSGDHRGVSPLHF.

Here the CDR3 reads CATGNTAGTGRTYEQYV. The CDR3 bases are TGTGCCACGGGCAACACCGCCGGGACAGGGCGTACCTACGAGCAGTACGTC. This chain joins TRBV24-1 and TRBJ2-7, with 9 positions matching TRBD1. Trimming at V came to 10 bases and at J to 2 bases, leaving 17 bases not matched to a gene. Per germline, CDR1 KGHDR and CDR2 SFDVKD. This CDR3 spans 17 amino acids.

This chain connects TRBV2 to TRBJ2-4; D is perhaps TRBD2 (5 bases). CDR1 SNHLY and CDR2 FYNNEI come from the germline V gene. There are 12 residues in the CDR3. The V and J ends lost 8 bases and 0 bases respectively, with 5 bases between them. The CDR3 DNA sequence: TGTGCCAGCGGACTAGCCAAAAACATTCAGTACTTC. This encodes CASGLAKNIQYF.

The chain uses TRBV7-9 and TRBJ1-5, with D perhaps matching TRBD1 (5 bases). Trimming removed 0 bases from V and 1 base from J, with 10 bases in between. The CDR3 sequence is 16 residues long. Per the germline V gene, CDR1 is SEHNR and CDR2 is FQNEAQ (reference sequence). CDR3 protein: CASSLARGSSNQPQHF. In DNA, the CDR3 is TGTGCCAGCAGCTTAGCGCGGGGGAGCAGCAATCAGCCCCAGCATTTT.

This sequence joins TRBV2 and TRBJ2-3; a possible D gene is TRBD1 (6 bases). The CDR3 loop spans 14 amino acids. The germline CDR1 and CDR2 sequences are SNHLY and FYNNEI. The germline V and J ends were trimmed by 3 bases and 4 bases, with 11 bases remaining between them. This chain's CDR3 is CASSEAGVSDTQYF. CDR3 sequence (DNA): TGTGCCAGCAGTGAGGCAGGGGTCTCAGATACGCAGTATTTT.

The rearrangement links TRBV5-4 to TRBJ1-2; the D is unclear. CDR1 and CDR2 (germline): SGHNT, YYREEE (reference sequence). Trimming stripped 1 base from V and 4 bases from J, with 14 bases between. The CDR3 sequence is 15 residues long. CDR3 protein: CASSLTENIIYGYTF. CDR3 nucleotide sequence: TGTGCCAGCAGCTTGACAGAAAATATTATCTATGGCTACACCTTC.

The chain recombines TRBV19 with TRBJ2-1, with D perhaps TRBD2 (6 bases). CDR1 is LNHDA, CDR2 SQIVND, per germline (reference sequence). The CDR3 is made up of 17 amino acids. The V end was cut by 2 bases, the J end by 4 bases, with 18 bases between. CDR3 protein: CASSILRLGRGYNEQFF. CDR3 nucleotide sequence: TGTGCCAGTAGTATACTCAGACTCGGGCGGGGATACAATGAGCAGTTCTTC.

V is TRBV7-8 and J is TRBJ2-5; D is unresolved. Trimming removed 1 base at V and 2 bases at J, with 11 bases between. The CDR3 has 15 residues. The germline V gene has CDR1 SGHVS and CDR2 FQNEAQ. CDR3 nucleotide sequence: TGTGCCAGCAGCTTAGGTACGGTCTATCAAGAGACCCAGTACTTC. The encoded protein is CASSLGTVYQETQYF.